The rows below give T cell receptor beta chains drawn from one sample of a study of cytomegalovirus exposure and HLA in healthy donors. The table came from immunoSEQ multiplex PCR; TCRdb's copy has only in-frame clones and leaves some out. Of 140,000 to 150,000 clones detected, approximately 70% appear once; the ten largest clones hold 2% to 2.5%. Sequenced: PBMCs. Source of these receptors: a woman in her sixties or seventies in good health and CMV-seropositive. Each CDR3 is given with its conserved first and last residue. The D gene is left open where the match is weak. Clone size is not always given. Where it is, it says once, few, many or a class for expanded clones.

D gene: NA; J gene: TRBJ2-1; CDR3 length: 12; clone size: NA; V gene: TRBV4-1; CDR3 DNA: TGCGCCAGCAGCGCAACTAGAAATGAGCAGTTCTTC; CDR3 protein: CASSATRNEQFF
D gene: TRBD1; J gene: TRBJ1-2; CDR3 length: 14; clone size: NA; V gene: TRBV5-1; CDR3 DNA: TGCGCCAGCAGCTTGGCAGGGGGCGATGTGGGCTACACCTTC; CDR3 protein: CASSLAGGDVGYTF
D gene: TRBD2; J gene: TRBJ2-1; CDR3 length: 14; clone size: NA; V gene: TRBV9; CDR3 DNA: TGTGCCAGCGGGCTAGCGGGAGGATGGAATGAGCAGTTCTTC; CDR3 protein: CASGLAGGWNEQFF
D gene: NA; J gene: TRBJ2-5; CDR3 length: 13; clone size: NA; V gene: TRBV18; CDR3 DNA: TGTGCCAGCTCCCCGGCGGGCGGAGAGACCCAGTACTTC; CDR3 protein: CASSPAGGETQYF
D gene: TRBD2; J gene: TRBJ2-7; CDR3 length: 16; clone size: NA; V gene: TRBV5-4; CDR3 DNA: TGTGCCAGCAGCTTGGGAGGACTAGGAGGATCGCGCGAGCAGTACTTC; CDR3 protein: CASSLGGLGGSREQYF
D gene: NA; J gene: TRBJ2-7; CDR3 length: 15; clone size: few; V gene: TRBV2; CDR3 DNA: TGTGCCAGCAGTGAAATTGGGACTCTCTCCTACGAGCAGTACTTC; CDR3 protein: CASSEIGTLSYEQYF
D gene: TRBD2; J gene: TRBJ2-1; CDR3 length: 17; clone size: NA; V gene: TRBV27; CDR3 DNA: TGTGCCAGCAGATATACCGGGACTAGCTCGCCCTACAATGAGCAGTTCTTC; CDR3 protein: CASRYTGTSSPYNEQFF
D gene: TRBD2; J gene: TRBJ2-1; CDR3 length: 16; clone size: NA; V gene: TRBV5-1; CDR3 DNA: TGCGCCAGCAGCCTCAGCCCACTAGCGGGAGGGGATGAGCAGTTCTTC; CDR3 protein: CASSLSPLAGGDEQFF
D gene: TRBD1; J gene: TRBJ1-2; CDR3 length: 15; clone size: NA; V gene: TRBV9; CDR3 DNA: TGTGCCAGCAGCATTAGGGGGGACAGGGTCGGTGGCTACACCTTC; CDR3 protein: CASSIRGDRVGGYTF
D gene: NA; J gene: TRBJ2-3; CDR3 length: 13; clone size: NA; V gene: TRBV5-1; CDR3 DNA: TGCGCCAGCAGCGGGACTAGCACAGATACGCAGTATTTT; CDR3 protein: CASSGTSTDTQYF
D gene: NA; J gene: TRBJ2-1; CDR3 length: 13; clone size: NA; V gene: TRBV6-5; CDR3 DNA: TGTGCCAGCAGTTACCCTCCCGGGAATGAGCAGTTCTTC; CDR3 protein: CASSYPPGNEQFF
D gene: NA; J gene: TRBJ1-4; CDR3 length: 14; clone size: NA; V gene: TRBV18; CDR3 DNA: TGTGCCAGCTCACCACGTGGAGTTGAATCGGGACTGTTTTTT; CDR3 protein: CASSPRGVESGLFF
D gene: NA; J gene: TRBJ2-1; CDR3 length: 14; clone size: NA; V gene: TRBV7-9; CDR3 DNA: TGTGCCAGCCGACTGGATCAGGGGAACAATGAGCAGTTCTTC; CDR3 protein: CASRLDQGNNEQFF
D gene: NA; J gene: TRBJ2-4; CDR3 length: 15; clone size: NA; V gene: TRBV6-1; CDR3 DNA: TGTGCCAGCAGGGAAGCGCAGTTAGCCAAAAACATTCAGTACTTC; CDR3 protein: CASREAQLAKNIQYF
D gene: TRBD2; J gene: TRBJ2-7; CDR3 length: 15; clone size: NA; V gene: TRBV7-9; CDR3 DNA: TGTGCCAGCAGCCCATATACTAGCGGGAGCGACGAGCAGTACTTC; CDR3 protein: CASSPYTSGSDEQYF
D gene: TRBD1; J gene: TRBJ1-1; CDR3 length: 14; clone size: NA; V gene: TRBV25-1; CDR3 DNA: TGTGCCAGCAGTGAACCGGGACAGGCGACTGAAGCTTTCTTT; CDR3 protein: CASSEPGQATEAFF
D gene: TRBD1; J gene: TRBJ1-1; CDR3 length: 13; clone size: NA; V gene: TRBV10-2; CDR3 DNA: TGCGCCAGCGGGGACAGGGGGCGGACTGAAGCTTTCTTT; CDR3 protein: CASGDRGRTEAFF
D gene: NA; J gene: TRBJ1-6; CDR3 length: 13; clone size: NA; V gene: TRBV27; CDR3 DNA: TGTGCCAGCAGTAGGAACAGTAATTCACCCCTCCACTTT; CDR3 protein: CASSRNSNSPLHF
D gene: NA; J gene: TRBJ1-5; CDR3 length: 12; clone size: NA; V gene: TRBV28; CDR3 DNA: TGTGCCAGCAGTCTGGCCCATCAGCCCCAGCATTTT; CDR3 protein: CASSLAHQPQHF
D gene: NA; J gene: TRBJ2-7; CDR3 length: 16; clone size: once; V gene: TRBV7-7; CDR3 DNA: TGTGCCAGCAGCTCCCCACGGGGGGCTTTATATTACGAGCAGTACTTC; CDR3 protein: CASSSPRGALYYEQYF
D gene: NA; J gene: TRBJ1-1; CDR3 length: 17; clone size: NA; V gene: TRBV5-5; CDR3 DNA: TGTGCCAGCAGCGCCCGGCAGGCCATTTCGATGAACACTGAAGCTTTCTTT; CDR3 protein: CASSARQAISMNTEAFF
D gene: NA; J gene: TRBJ1-3; CDR3 length: 18; clone size: few; V gene: TRBV25-1; CDR3 DNA: TGTGCCAGCAGTGAATGGCCAGGGTTAGGGGAATCTGGAAACACCATATATTTT; CDR3 protein: CASSEWPGLGESGNTIYF
D gene: TRBD2; J gene: TRBJ2-5; CDR3 length: 18; clone size: few; V gene: TRBV5-4; CDR3 DNA: TGTGCCAGCAGCTTGGCGCCTAGCGGGATATCTGGTGGAGAGACCCAGTACTTC; CDR3 protein: CASSLAPSGISGGETQYF
D gene: TRBD2; J gene: TRBJ2-3; CDR3 length: 14; clone size: NA; V gene: TRBV4-2; CDR3 DNA: TGTGCCAGCAGCCAAGCCGGACTAGCAGATACGCAGTATTTT; CDR3 protein: CASSQAGLADTQYF
D gene: TRBD1; J gene: TRBJ2-1; CDR3 length: 13; clone size: NA; V gene: TRBV6-5; CDR3 DNA: TGTGCCAGCAGTTACTCGGGGGACAGGGCGCAGTTCTTC; CDR3 protein: CASSYSGDRAQFF
D gene: NA; J gene: TRBJ2-7; CDR3 length: 16; clone size: few; V gene: TRBV11-2; CDR3 DNA: TGTGCCAGCAGCTCCGTACTAGGGTACGGCTCCTACGAGCAGTACTTC; CDR3 protein: CASSSVLGYGSYEQYF
D gene: TRBD2; J gene: TRBJ2-1; CDR3 length: 18; clone size: few; V gene: TRBV6-1; CDR3 DNA: TGTGCCAGCAGTGAAGATTCGAGTAGCGGGAAAGGGTACAATGAGCAGTTCTTC; CDR3 protein: CASSEDSSSGKGYNEQFF
D gene: TRBD1; J gene: TRBJ1-6; CDR3 length: 12; clone size: NA; V gene: TRBV6-5; CDR3 DNA: TGTGCCAGCCAGGGGGGATATTCACCCCTCCACTTT; CDR3 protein: CASQGGYSPLHF
D gene: TRBD1; J gene: TRBJ2-7; CDR3 length: 16; clone size: NA; V gene: TRBV4-1; CDR3 DNA: TGCGCCAGCAGCCAAGGGACAGGGGCTTTCGGATACGAGCAGTACTTC; CDR3 protein: CASSQGTGAFGYEQYF
D gene: TRBD1; J gene: TRBJ2-5; CDR3 length: 15; clone size: once; V gene: TRBV5-4; CDR3 DNA: TGTGCCAGCAGCTTTGAGGGGGCTTCCCAAGAGACCCAGTACTTC; CDR3 protein: CASSFEGASQETQYF
D gene: NA; J gene: TRBJ1-2; CDR3 length: 14; clone size: NA; V gene: TRBV5-1; CDR3 DNA: TGCGCCAGCAGCTCTGGGACTGGAAACTATGGCTACACCTTC; CDR3 protein: CASSSGTGNYGYTF
D gene: NA; J gene: TRBJ1-2; CDR3 length: 14; clone size: NA; V gene: TRBV19; CDR3 DNA: TGTGCCAGTAGTATACGGACAAACTACTATGGCTACACCTTC; CDR3 protein: CASSIRTNYYGYTF
D gene: NA; J gene: TRBJ1-1; CDR3 length: 15; clone size: NA; V gene: TRBV29-1; CDR3 DNA: TGCAGCGTTGATAAAACAGGGAAAGTGGGGACTGAAGCTTTCTTT; CDR3 protein: CSVDKTGKVGTEAFF
D gene: NA; J gene: TRBJ1-5; CDR3 length: 16; clone size: NA; V gene: TRBV7-8; CDR3 DNA: TGTGCCAGCAGCTCCGGCTTTGGGGGCAGCAATCAGCCCCAGCATTTT; CDR3 protein: CASSSGFGGSNQPQHF
D gene: NA; J gene: TRBJ1-6; CDR3 length: 14; clone size: NA; V gene: TRBV5-1; CDR3 DNA: TGCGCCAGCAGCTTGGGACAGGCAAATTCACCCCTCCACTTT; CDR3 protein: CASSLGQANSPLHF
D gene: TRBD1; J gene: TRBJ1-5; CDR3 length: 16; clone size: once; V gene: TRBV7-9; CDR3 DNA: TGTGCCAGCAGCCCCTCGACAGGGCTAAACAATCAGCCCCAGCATTTT; CDR3 protein: CASSPSTGLNNQPQHF
D gene: TRBD1; J gene: TRBJ2-3; CDR3 length: 15; clone size: NA; V gene: TRBV7-3; CDR3 DNA: TGTGCCAGCAGCGTACAGGGGTACCACACAGATACGCAGTATTTT; CDR3 protein: CASSVQGYHTDTQYF
D gene: TRBD1; J gene: TRBJ2-6; CDR3 length: 15; clone size: NA; V gene: TRBV2; CDR3 DNA: TGTGCCAGCAGGAGACAGGGATCTGGGGCCAACGTCCTGACTTTC; CDR3 protein: CASRRQGSGANVLTF
D gene: TRBD2; J gene: TRBJ2-2; CDR3 length: 14; clone size: NA; V gene: TRBV29-1; CDR3 DNA: TGCAGCGGACTAGCGGGAGGTCGTACCGGGGAGCTGTTTTTT; CDR3 protein: CSGLAGGRTGELFF
D gene: NA; J gene: TRBJ1-4; CDR3 length: 13; clone size: NA; V gene: TRBV4-1; CDR3 DNA: TGCGCCAGCAGCCAGGGGGCTCTTGAAAAACTGTTTTTT; CDR3 protein: CASSQGALEKLFF
D gene: TRBD1; J gene: TRBJ2-7; CDR3 length: 12; clone size: few; V gene: TRBV29-1; CDR3 DNA: TGCAGCGCGGGACAGGGAATCTACGAGCAGTACTTC; CDR3 protein: CSAGQGIYEQYF
D gene: TRBD1; J gene: TRBJ1-2; CDR3 length: 13; clone size: NA; V gene: TRBV5-8; CDR3 DNA: TGTGCCAGCAGCGTTCAGGGGGCGCAGGGCTACACCTTC; CDR3 protein: CASSVQGAQGYTF
D gene: TRBD1; J gene: TRBJ1-2; CDR3 length: 15; clone size: NA; V gene: TRBV4-2; CDR3 DNA: TGTGCCAGCAGCCAAGCCGGGACAGCTAACTATGGCTACACCTTC; CDR3 protein: CASSQAGTANYGYTF
D gene: TRBD1; J gene: TRBJ2-7; CDR3 length: 14; clone size: NA; V gene: TRBV13; CDR3 DNA: TGTGCCAGCAGCGCGAGACAGGGGGCGCGCAGGCAGTACTTC; CDR3 protein: CASSARQGARRQYF
D gene: NA; J gene: TRBJ2-2; CDR3 length: 14; clone size: few; V gene: TRBV5-1; CDR3 DNA: TGCGCCAGCAGCTTCCAGGGGAACACCGGGGAGCTGTTTTTT; CDR3 protein: CASSFQGNTGELFF
D gene: TRBD2; J gene: TRBJ2-1; CDR3 length: 15; clone size: few; V gene: TRBV29-1; CDR3 DNA: TGCAGCGTTGGGACTAGCGGCCTGTCGGGAAATGAGCAGTTCTTC; CDR3 protein: CSVGTSGLSGNEQFF
D gene: NA; J gene: TRBJ1-1; CDR3 length: 13; clone size: NA; V gene: TRBV6-5; CDR3 DNA: TGTGCCACCAGTCGGGGATCGAACACTGAAGCTTTCTTT; CDR3 protein: CATSRGSNTEAFF
D gene: NA; J gene: TRBJ1-2; CDR3 length: 12; clone size: few; V gene: TRBV2; CDR3 DNA: TGTGCCAGCGTTACAGGGAACTATGGCTACACCTTC; CDR3 protein: CASVTGNYGYTF
D gene: TRBD1; J gene: TRBJ1-1; CDR3 length: 15; clone size: NA; V gene: TRBV6-6; CDR3 DNA: TGTGCCAGCAGTTACTCAGGACAGGGCTCCACTGAAGCTTTCTTT; CDR3 protein: CASSYSGQGSTEAFF
D gene: NA; J gene: TRBJ2-3; CDR3 length: 13; clone size: NA; V gene: TRBV27; CDR3 DNA: TGTGCCAGCTCGCCCGGAAGGGGAGATACGCAGTATTTT; CDR3 protein: CASSPGRGDTQYF
D gene: NA; J gene: TRBJ1-5; CDR3 length: 13; clone size: NA; V gene: TRBV30; CDR3 DNA: TGTGCCTGGAAGGACAGAAGCAATCAGCCCCAGCATTTT; CDR3 protein: CAWKDRSNQPQHF
D gene: TRBD1; J gene: TRBJ1-1; CDR3 length: 14; clone size: NA; V gene: TRBV4-1; CDR3 DNA: TGCGCCAGCAGCCGGACAGGGCCGGGAACTGAAGCTTTCTTT; CDR3 protein: CASSRTGPGTEAFF
D gene: NA; J gene: TRBJ2-1; CDR3 length: 13; clone size: NA; V gene: TRBV5-4; CDR3 DNA: TGTGCCAGCAGCTTGATGGGGGGTAGTGAGCAGTTCTTC; CDR3 protein: CASSLMGGSEQFF
D gene: NA; J gene: TRBJ1-4; CDR3 length: 13; clone size: NA; V gene: TRBV18; CDR3 DNA: TGTGCCAGCTCCCCCCTCGCGGGTGAAAAACTGTTTTTT; CDR3 protein: CASSPLAGEKLFF
D gene: NA; J gene: TRBJ1-1; CDR3 length: 15; clone size: NA; V gene: TRBV5-1; CDR3 DNA: TGCGCCAGCAGCTTGGGGTTACAGCTGAACACTGAAGCTTTCTTT; CDR3 protein: CASSLGLQLNTEAFF
D gene: TRBD2; J gene: TRBJ2-4; CDR3 length: 15; clone size: NA; V gene: TRBV5-4; CDR3 DNA: TGTGCCAGCAGCTCATCTGAAGCGGGAGGGTACATTCAGTACTTC; CDR3 protein: CASSSSEAGGYIQYF
D gene: NA; J gene: TRBJ1-1; CDR3 length: 15; clone size: NA; V gene: TRBV7-5; CDR3 DNA: TGTGCCAGAAGCTTAGCTGGCAAGCGGAACACTGAAGCTTTCTTT; CDR3 protein: CARSLAGKRNTEAFF
D gene: NA; J gene: TRBJ1-1; CDR3 length: 13; clone size: NA; V gene: TRBV21-1; CDR3 DNA: TGTGCCAGCAGCAAATGCAGGGGTAATGAAGCTTTCTTT; CDR3 protein: CASSKCRGNEAFF
D gene: TRBD1; J gene: TRBJ1-1; CDR3 length: 13; clone size: few; V gene: TRBV15; CDR3 DNA: TGTGCCACCGGGACAGGACACAACACTGAAGCTTTCTTT; CDR3 protein: CATGTGHNTEAFF